This TCR beta chain was recovered during a study of cytomegalovirus exposure and HLA in healthy donors. CDR3 length: 14 amino acids. Trimming at V came to 0 bases and at J to 5 bases, leaving 3 bases not matched to a gene. Germline V gene lookup returns CDR1 MNHEY and CDR2 SVGAGI. PCR employed 60 Vbeta and 13 Jbeta primers. TCRdb keeps only in-frame clones here, not all; method: immunoSEQ multiplex PCR. The sample shows under 150,000 clones, 75% to 85% of them seen only once. Regarding the study as a whole: A later analysis reported that several of the most significant clusters appeared to be linked to common viral pathogens, among them Epstein-Barr virus. A later analysis associated 16,951 TCR beta sequences with HLA alleles at a 0.05 false discovery rate.

Of note for this clone: Antigen specificity is unknown.

The chain is built from TRBV6-5 and TRBJ2-7; 8 positions match TRBD1. The TCR was taken from a man in his forties or fifties in good health and CMV-seronegative. Sequencing was performed on PBMCs. CDR3 DNA sequence: TGTGCCAGCAGTTACTCATCGACAGGGGACGAGCAGTACTTC. This sequence encodes CASSYSSTGDEQYF.